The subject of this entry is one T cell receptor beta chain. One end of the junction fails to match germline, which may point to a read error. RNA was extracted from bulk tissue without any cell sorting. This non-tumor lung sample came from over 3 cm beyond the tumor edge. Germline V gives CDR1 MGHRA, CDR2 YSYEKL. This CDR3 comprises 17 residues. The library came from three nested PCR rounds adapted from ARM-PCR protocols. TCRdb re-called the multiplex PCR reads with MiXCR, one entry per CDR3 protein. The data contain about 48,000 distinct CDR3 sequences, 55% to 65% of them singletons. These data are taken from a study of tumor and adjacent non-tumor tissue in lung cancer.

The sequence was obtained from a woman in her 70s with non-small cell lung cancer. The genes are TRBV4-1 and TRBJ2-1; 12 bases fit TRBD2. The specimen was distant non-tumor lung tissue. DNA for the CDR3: TGCGCCAGCAGTCAAGGAGGGCTAGCGGGAGGGTACAATGAGCAGTTCTTC. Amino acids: CASSQGGLAGGYNEQFF.